Detailed here is one T cell receptor (beta chain). TCR alpha and beta CDR3 regions were amplified from RNA using iRepertoire nested multiplex PCR. MiXCR, run by TCRdb on the multiplex PCR reads, gives a single entry per CDR3 protein. This sample has around 350,000 distinct CDR3 sequences, with 41% found just once. These data come from a study of glioma-infiltrating T cells. In the study overall: WHO grade II oligodendrogliomas or astrocytomas, plus non-recurrent WHO grade IV glioblastomas, were sampled. Sequencing aimed for roughly 4.5- to 11-fold coverage of about a million peripheral T cells. Glioma patients had dexamethasone for six or fewer days before surgery.

The CDR3 covers 15 residues. Germline CDR1 and CDR2: SGHNT and YYREEE (reference sequence). The junction had 11 bases not matched to a gene; V was cut back by 4 bases and J by 4 bases. The genes are TRBV5-4 and TRBJ2-7; TRBD2 matches 7 bases. The sequenced sample consisted of glioma tissue, nonneoplastic brain tissue, or PBMCs (not recorded which). The TCR originated in a human donor with low-grade glioma or glioblastoma, undergoing nonglioma brain surgery, or in good health (not recorded which). The CDR3, as DNA: TGTGCCAGCAGCATACTCGGGGGGTCCCTTTACGAGCAGTACTTC. Translating it yields CASSILGGSLYEQYF.